This TCR beta chain was obtained from a study of T cell responses to AZD1222 COVID-19 vaccine. Pooling was applied to second doses at about 4 or about 12 weeks. General study findings and limits: Donors skewed white British and female; clonal diversity was possibly underestimated. Along spike, vaccine-associated CD4 TCRs were found throughout, with dominance at 160-218 and 743-854.

On this clone: Its matching antigen is unknown.

The germline V gene encodes CDR1 LGHDT and CDR2 YNNKEL (reference sequence). The V and J ends lost 4 bases and 2 bases, in that order; junction bases with no gene match: 4. CDR3 length equals 16 residues. The table came from immunoSEQ multiplex PCR; TCRdb's copy has only in-frame clones and leaves some out. The sample shows 90,000 to 130,000 clones, approximately 94% of them seen only once. This TCR came from an adult who received the AZD1222 COVID-19 vaccine. Here the sequenced sample was peripheral blood, taken 28 days after the second AZD1222 dose. The genes are TRBV3-1 (or the pseudogene TRBV3-2) and TRBJ2-2; 10 bases agree with TRBD2. CDR3 nucleotide sequence: TGTGCCAGCAGCCCCCTAGCGGGGGTCAACACCGGGGAGCTGTTTTTT. It is translated as CASSPLAGVNTGELFF.